This TCR beta chain was documented in a study of cytomegalovirus exposure and HLA in healthy donors. Background on the study: A subsequent analysis reported that the roughly 130 validation repertoires were produced on the same platform that had also been used for the 666 first-cohort repertoires.

Sequencing was performed with immunoSEQ multiplex PCR; in TCRdb, only in-frame clones are kept and a portion is missing. The sample records approximately 90,000 clones, about 96% being singletons. The CDR3 totals 15 residues. Trimming took off 6 bases at V and 4 bases at J, with 16 bases between the two ends. Germline CDR1 is MNHEY and CDR2 is SMNVEV (reference sequence). The chain combines TRBV27 with TRBJ1-5; D not resolved. The specimen was PBMCs. This receptor was obtained from a man between 18 and 35 years old in good health and CMV-seronegative. CDR3 protein: CASRPGLGGNQPQHF. DNA for the CDR3: TGTGCCAGCAGACCAGGCTTGGGTGGGAATCAGCCCCAGCATTTT.